A selection of T cell receptor beta chains follows, all from one sample in a study of blood T cell repertoires in COVID-19. Clones were sequenced by immunoSEQ multiplex PCR, and TCRdb holds only the in-frame ones, with some missing. The sample lists about 15,000 clones, under 85% occurring once. What was sequenced was peripheral blood. These receptors all come from a man in his 60s with acute or convalescent COVID-19. CDR3s include the opening cysteine and the closing phenylalanine or tryptophan. Each record gives: J gene, clone size, D gene, V gene, CDR3 protein, CDR3 DNA. D genes are given only for firm matches. Clone size appears in some rows only: once, few, many, or a class for an expanded clone.

TRBJ1-4,-,-,TRBV5-6,CASSLFGNTADEKLFF,TGTGCCAGCAGCTTGTTCGGGAATACCGCTGATGAAAAACTGTTTTTT
TRBJ2-3,-,TRBD1,TRBV18,CASSPRGDTQYF,TGTGCCAGCTCACCCAGGGGGGATACGCAGTATTTT
TRBJ1-5,-,TRBD1,TRBV7-2,CASSEGAVDNQPQHF,TGTGCCAGCTCGGAGGGGGCTGTAGACAATCAGCCCCAGCATTTT
TRBJ2-7,-,TRBD2,TRBV15,CATSRDPASGLAGVEQYF,TGTGCCACCAGCAGAGATCCCGCTTCGGGACTAGCGGGAGTCGAGCAGTACTTC
TRBJ2-7,-,TRBD1,TRBV7-2,CASSPPPDRVYEQYF,TGTGCCAGCAGCCCCCCCCCGGACAGGGTCTACGAGCAGTACTTC
TRBJ2-3,-,-,TRBV3-1/TRBV3-2,CASSRRQGTDTQYF,TGTGCCAGCAGCCGAAGACAGGGCACAGATACGCAGTATTTT
TRBJ1-6,-,-,TRBV9,CASSVESDNSPLHF,TGTGCCAGCAGCGTAGAGTCAGATAATTCACCCCTCCACTTT
TRBJ2-5,-,TRBD1,TRBV5-1,CASSLQGASQETQYF,TGCGCCAGCAGCTTACAGGGGGCATCCCAAGAGACCCAGTACTTC
TRBJ1-2,-,-,TRBV5-6,CASSLGQINYGYTF,TGTGCCAGCAGCTTAGGACAGATAAACTATGGCTACACCTTC
TRBJ1-1,-,TRBD1,TRBV19,CASTPGQGLSEAFF,TGTGCCAGTACGCCGGGACAGGGGTTGTCTGAAGCTTTCTTT
TRBJ1-6,medium-sized,TRBD1,TRBV25-1,CASSLGQGYRSPLHF,TGTGCCAGCAGCCTTGGACAGGGTTATAGGTCACCCCTCCACTTT
TRBJ2-5,-,-,TRBV6-2/TRBV6-3,CASSQLKETQYF,TGTGCCAGCAGTCAACTCAAAGAGACCCAGTACTTC
TRBJ1-3,few,-,TRBV5-5,CASSLGTAGNTIYF,TGTGCCAGCAGCTTGGGAACAGCTGGAAACACCATATATTTT
TRBJ2-7,-,-,TRBV5-1,CASRSGVTYEQYF,TGCGCCAGCAGGTCGGGGGTAACCTACGAGCAGTACTTC
TRBJ1-2,-,-,TRBV10-3,CAISDYEVGGYTF,TGTGCCATCAGTGATTATGAGGTTGGTGGCTACACCTTC
TRBJ1-4,-,TRBD1,TRBV28,CASSSPGQPNEKLFF,TGTGCCAGCAGTTCCCCGGGACAGCCTAATGAAAAACTGTTTTTT
TRBJ2-2,-,TRBD1,TRBV18,CASSRPGQGIVTGELFF,TGTGCCAGCTCACGGCCAGGACAGGGTATCGTTACCGGGGAGCTGTTTTTT
TRBJ2-2,medium-sized,TRBD1,TRBV3-1/TRBV3-2,CASSRYRGIGELFF,TGTGCCAGCAGCCGGTACAGGGGAATAGGGGAGCTGTTTTTT
TRBJ2-1,-,-,TRBV10-3,CAISEGTGPQFF,TGTGCCATCAGTGAGGGTACAGGCCCTCAGTTCTTC
TRBJ2-7,once,TRBD1,TRBV30,CAWTGQGRIRDYEQYF,TGTGCCTGGACGGGACAGGGGAGAATAAGGGACTACGAGCAGTACTTC
TRBJ2-7,-,TRBD1,TRBV30,CAWSVPYRDRGYEQYF,TGTGCCTGGAGTGTCCCCTACCGGGACAGGGGCTACGAGCAGTACTTC
TRBJ2-2,-,TRBD2,TRBV3-1/TRBV3-2,CASSRGLAGGGGELFF,TGTGCCAGCAGCCGGGGACTAGCGGGGGGCGGCGGGGAGCTGTTTTTT
TRBJ1-1,-,-,TRBV5-1,CASSTGQRAFF,TGCGCCAGCAGCACAGGACAGCGAGCTTTCTTT
TRBJ1-2,-,TRBD1,TRBV19,CASNAGQGIPGGYTF,TGTGCCAGTAATGCCGGACAGGGGATTCCGGGAGGCTACACCTTC
TRBJ1-2,few,-,TRBV29-1,CSVEEQSF,TGCAGCGTTGAGGAGCAGAGTTTC
TRBJ2-1,few,TRBD2,TRBV7-2,CASSLVAGGLSEQFF,TGTGCCAGCAGCTTAGTAGCGGGAGGGCTTAGTGAGCAGTTCTTC